This T cell receptor beta chain comes out of a study of T cell responses to AZD1222 COVID-19 vaccine. The CDR3 has 15 amino acids. CDR1 and CDR2 from the germline V gene are ENHRY and SYGVKD. The junction had 7 bases not matched to a gene; V was cut back by 6 bases and J by 5 bases. The data were produced by immunoSEQ multiplex PCR, yet TCRdb's version contains in-frame clones alone and is incomplete. The top ten clones hold 1.3% to 1.5% of a sample with fewer than 100,000 clones, about nine tenths of them seen once. The rearrangement uses TRBV10-3 and TRBJ2-2, with 9 bases lining up with TRBD1. Sequenced material: peripheral blood, taken 28 days after the second AZD1222 dose. This clonotype was sampled from an adult who received the AZD1222 COVID-19 vaccine. The CDR3 reads CAIRPGTGPTGELFF. As DNA, the CDR3 is TGTGCCATCAGACCCGGGACAGGGCCTACCGGGGAGCTGTTTTTT.